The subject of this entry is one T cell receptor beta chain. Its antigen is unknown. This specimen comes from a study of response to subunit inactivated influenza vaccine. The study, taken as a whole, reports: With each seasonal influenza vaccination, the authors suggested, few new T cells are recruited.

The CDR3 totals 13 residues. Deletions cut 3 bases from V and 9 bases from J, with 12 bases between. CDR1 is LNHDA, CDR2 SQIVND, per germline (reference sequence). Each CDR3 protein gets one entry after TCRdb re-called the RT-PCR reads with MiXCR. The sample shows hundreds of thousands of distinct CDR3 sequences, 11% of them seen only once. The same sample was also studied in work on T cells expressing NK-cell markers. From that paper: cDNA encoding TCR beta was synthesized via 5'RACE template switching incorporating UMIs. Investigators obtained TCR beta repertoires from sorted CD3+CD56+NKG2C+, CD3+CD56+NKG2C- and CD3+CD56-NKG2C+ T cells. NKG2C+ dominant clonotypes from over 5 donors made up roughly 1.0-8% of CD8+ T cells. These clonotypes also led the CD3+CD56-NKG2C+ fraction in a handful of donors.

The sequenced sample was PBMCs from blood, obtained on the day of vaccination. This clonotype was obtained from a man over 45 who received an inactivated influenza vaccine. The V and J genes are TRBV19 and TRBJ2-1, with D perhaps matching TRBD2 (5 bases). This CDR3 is CASSILGGLEQFF. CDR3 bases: TGTGCCAGTAGTATTTTAGGAGGTCTTGAGCAGTTCTTC.